This T cell receptor (beta chain) was sequenced for a study of blood T cell repertoires in COVID-19. Study context: Sample material is recorded as cDNA or gDNA derived from T cells, B-cell-depleted T cells, or PBMCs.

This clone was picked up one time. Per the authors' pipeline: Reference gene primer amplification yielded estimated nucleated cell counts. Here immunoSEQ multiplex PCR was the method, and the copy in TCRdb shows in-frame clones only, minus some. The D gene and trimming were derived from the DNA, and the V and J assignments and clone size from that table. Here the sample spans about 370,000 clones, around 91% being singletons. V was pared by 2 bases and J by 4 bases, with 5 bases between. Germline values: CDR1 MNHEY, CDR2 SMNVEV (reference sequence). The CDR3 spans 12 residues. The chain is built from TRBV27 and TRBJ1-1; D is possibly TRBD1 (5 bases). This receptor was obtained from a man aged 18 to 30 who had recovered from COVID-19. The sample taken for sequencing was PBMCs or T cells enriched from blood (not recorded which). CDR3 amino acids: CASSLRGTEAFF. In DNA, the CDR3 is TGTGCCAGCAGTTTAAGGGGCACTGAAGCTTTCTTT.